The 9 T cell receptor beta chains listed next were all sequenced from one sample in a study of T cells after yellow fever vaccination (dated by TCRdb to the late 2010s). The protocol used for the library was 5' RACE. Reads for this sample came from an Illumina HiSeq 2500. Using fastp trimming at Q25 and MiXCR clonotype assembly, TCRdb reanalyzed the public sequencing data and kept in-frame beta chains. When rows share a CDR3 protein, they turn into one entry using the most common DNA and genes. This sample lists under 55,000 distinct CDR3 sequences; 6.8% were detected once. Jointly, the top ten make up about 15% of the sample. The sample's treatment or condition label, decoded: live attenuated yellow fever vaccine strain. Sample: CD8+ T cells not binding an NS4B(214-222) dextramer, sorted from PBMCs, taken 45 days after the yellow fever booster vaccination. In the paper's terms, the cell subset or site label means: NS4B epitope dextramer-negative CD8 T cells. The receptors were gathered from a man aged 25-40 years who received the YFV17D yellow fever vaccine.

About this clonotype itself: This may come from a read error, since a much larger clone is one base off. The chain links TRBV28 to TRBJ2-1, with D possibly called TRBD1 or TRBD2 (5 bases each). The CDR3 covers 17 residues. The V gene's germline CDR1 is MDHEN and CDR2 SYDVKM. CDR3 DNA: TGTGCCATCAGTTTCGAGCTCTCAGGGAGCTCCTACAATGAGCAGTTCTTC. Its translation: CAISFELSGSSYNEQFF.

This clonotype has a count of ten or more. The V gene is TRBV29-1, the J gene TRBJ2-3; D might be TRBD2 (6 bases). V lost 7 bases to trimming and J lost 3 bases, with 14 bases between them. This CDR3 region has 13 residues. CDR1 and CDR2 from the germline V gene are SQVTM and ANQGSEA. This CDR3 is CSAGLGGTDTQYF. Written as DNA, the CDR3 is TGCAGCGCAGGGCTAGGAGGGACAGATACGCAGTATTTT.

V gene TRBV15 combines with J gene TRBJ2-3; 7 bases fit TRBD2. The trim removed 5 bases at V and 5 bases at J, leaving 10 bases unmatched. The CDR3 has 15 amino acids. From germline, CDR1 is LNHNV and CDR2 YYDKDF (reference sequence). CDR3 coding DNA: TGTGCCACCAGCGACGCCGGGACTACGGAAGATACGCAGTATTTT. Translating gives CATSDAGTTEDTQYF.

The sample holds many counts of this clonotype. The chain combines TRBV28 with TRBJ2-7, with D possibly TRBD2 on 6 matching bases. The ends were cut back, 1 base at V and 4 bases at J, with 17 bases in the middle. There are 16 residues in the CDR3. Looked up from germline, CDR1 is MDHEN and CDR2 is SYDVKM. CDR3 bases: TGTGCCAGCAGTTTATATTTCGGCGGGACCGGGTACGAGCAGTACTTC. Translating gives CASSLYFGGTGYEQYF.

The count of this clonotype is one. This chain links TRBV2 with TRBJ2-1; 13 bases are a match to TRBD2. The CDR3 totals 15 residues. The V and J ends lost 6 bases and 5 bases, in that order; junction bases with no gene match: 4. Germline V gives CDR1 SNHLY, CDR2 FYNNEI. The DNA of the CDR3 is TGTGCCAGCAGGCGGGGACTAGCGGGAAACAATGAGCAGTTCTTC. Its translation: CASRRGLAGNNEQFF.

This clonotype was counted many times. This sequence joins TRBV27 and TRBJ2-7, with D possibly matching TRBD2 (6 bases). The V and J ends lost 5 bases and 7 bases respectively, with 21 bases between them. The CDR3 contains 15 residues. Per the germline V gene, CDR1 is MNHEY and CDR2 is SMNVEV (reference sequence). The DNA of the CDR3 is TGTGCCAGCAGTACACCTCCAGGACTACCCTGGGAGCAGTACTTC. Translated, it gives CASSTPPGLPWEQYF.

The CDR3 is CASSASGRRYEQYF. Here the CDR3 DNA reads TGTGCATCCAGCGCTAGCGGGAGGCGATACGAGCAGTACTTC. The chain is built from TRBV27 and TRBJ2-7, with 11 bases fitting TRBD2. Germline V gene lookup returns CDR1 MNHEY and CDR2 SMNVEV (reference sequence). The CDR3 sequence is 14 residues long.

This clonotype was observed at least ten times. The chain has TRBV5-5 and TRBJ2-1, with 11 nucleotides matching TRBD2. The CDR3 extends over 17 amino acids. Per germline, CDR1 SGHKS and CDR2 YYEKEE (reference sequence). Trimming took 5 bases from V and 4 from J; bases not matched to a gene: 11. The CDR3 region is CASRFIPGLAAYNEQFF. The CDR3 nucleotides read TGTGCCAGCAGATTTATACCGGGACTAGCGGCATACAATGAGCAGTTCTTC.

This clonotype was observed many times. The chain joins TRBV3-1 to TRBJ2-7; 11 bases are shared with TRBD2. Looked up from germline, CDR1 is LGHDT and CDR2 is YNNKEL (reference sequence). V trimming: 1 base; J trimming: 4 bases; junction bases outside the gene matches: 3. The CDR3 spans 15 residues. The CDR3 DNA sequence: TGTGCCAGCAGCCAAGGACTAGCGGGATCATACGAGCAGTACTTC. This encodes CASSQGLAGSYEQYF.